This T cell receptor (beta chain) was identified during a study of blood T cell repertoires in COVID-19. Study-wide background: Samples came from the United States, Italy and Spain, spanning acute and convalescent COVID-19.

Per the study methods: Reference gene primer amplification gave nucleated cell count estimates. Sequenced by immunoSEQ multiplex PCR; TCRdb stores in-frame clones only, minus some. That table gives V, J and clone size, and the DNA gave D and trimming. Of about 74,000 clones listed, around nine tenths were seen once; the top ten hold roughly 3%. The CDR3 runs 14 residues. Trimming removed 0 bases from V and 9 bases from J, with 11 bases in between. Germline V gives CDR1 SGHNT, CDR2 YENEEA. The sequence was obtained from a man aged 65 to 85 with active or convalescent COVID-19. Sequences were obtained from peripheral blood. The genes are TRBV11-3 and TRBJ2-2, with a tentative D call TRBD2 (5 bases). The CDR3 spells CASSLDPLARELFF. For the CDR3, the DNA is TGTGCCAGCAGCTTAGATCCCCTAGCACGGGAGCTGTTTTTT.